Below, 8 T cell receptor beta chains from the same sample are listed, as sequenced in a study of cytomegalovirus exposure and HLA in healthy donors. It was with 60 Vbeta and 13 Jbeta primers that the PCR ran. Clones were read by immunoSEQ multiplex PCR, and TCRdb kept only the in-frame ones, dropping some. This sample carries 160,000 or so clones, around 88% of them seen once, and the ten largest clones take around 0.93%. Input material: PBMCs. These receptors originate from a woman aged 25 to 39 in good health and CMV-seronegative.

The chain carries TRBV7-3 and TRBJ1-1; weak D call: TRBD1 (6 bases). V lost 5 bases and J 1 base, leaving 8 bases between the germline ends. The CDR3 has 13 amino acids. The germline V gene encodes CDR1 SGHTA and CDR2 FQGTGA. In DNA form, the CDR3 reads TGTGCCAGCAGCGCACAGGGGAACACTGAAGCTTTCTTT. As protein: CASSAQGNTEAFF.

This sequence joins TRBV2 and TRBJ2-1; D unresolved. The germline V gene encodes CDR1 SNHLY and CDR2 FYNNEI. The CDR3 is made up of 12 amino acids. Between the trimmed V and J ends, which lost 11 bases and 8 bases, there was a span of 16 bases. In DNA form, the CDR3 reads TGTGCCGCCGTTTCCCGTAGTGATGAGCAGTTCTTC. Translated: CAAVSRSDEQFF.

This chain joins TRBV30 and TRBJ2-7; 11 nucleotides agree with TRBD2. CDR3 size: 17 residues. V was clipped by 8 bases and J by 2 bases; unmatched bases: 17. CDR1 is GTSNPN, CDR2 SVGIG, per germline (reference sequence). The CDR3, as DNA: TGTGCCGCCAAACTAGCGGGAGTTTCCCTTCCCCCCTACGAGCAGTACTTC. Translating gives CAAKLAGVSLPPYEQYF.

The CDR3 spells CASSLLAGGTGELFF. The CDR3 DNA reads TGTGCCAGCAGTTTACTAGCGGGTGGCACCGGGGAGCTGTTTTTT. This chain joins TRBV28 and TRBJ2-2; 8 nucleotides agree with TRBD2. CDR3 size: 15 residues. With V trimmed by 2 bases and J by 4 bases, 3 bases remained unmatched. Germline V gene lookup returns CDR1 MDHEN and CDR2 SYDVKM.

The rearrangement joins TRBV4-3 to TRBJ1-2; D possibly corresponds to TRBD1 (6 bases). The CDR3 loop spans 12 amino acids. In germline, CDR1 is LGHNA, CDR2 YSLEER. The CDR3 sequence: CRKGRGNYGYTF. CDR3 coding DNA: TGCCGGAAGGGCAGGGGTAACTATGGCTACACCTTC.

The CDR3 spells CASSEVETGVGEQYF. The CDR3 DNA reads TGTGCCAGCAGTGAAGTTGAGACAGGGGTAGGCGAGCAGTACTTC. The chain is built from TRBV6-1 and TRBJ2-7; 8 nucleotides line up with TRBD1. CDR3 length: 15 residues. V dropped 1 base and J dropped 6; count of bases not matched to a gene: 8. CDR1 MNHNS and CDR2 SASEGT come from the germline V gene.

The chain is built from TRBV5-4 and TRBJ2-6; no firm D call. CDR1 is SGHNT, CDR2 YYREEE, per germline (reference sequence). Trimming cost V 2 bases and J 0 bases, with 9 bases left between them. The CDR3 length is 16 residues. The CDR3 DNA reads TGTGCCAGCAGCTTAGCCCGAGACTCTGGGGCCAACGTCCTGACTTTC. It encodes CASSLARDSGANVLTF.

CDR3 protein: CSVEDQERSLSGYTF. The DNA of the CDR3 is TGCAGCGTTGAAGATCAAGAGAGGAGTTTAAGTGGCTACACCTTC. This sequence joins TRBV29-1 and TRBJ1-2; D unclear. With 0 bases removed from V and 7 bases from J, the gap between germline ends came to 18 bases. This CDR3 spans 15 amino acids. Per germline, CDR1 SQVTM and CDR2 ANQGSEA.